Below, 26 T cell receptor beta chains from the same sample are listed, as sequenced in a study of shared clonotypes between healthy human individuals. Measured with immunoSEQ multiplex PCR; TCRdb has only the in-frame clones, and not every one. The data hold about 380,000 clones, with about 97% observed a single time. Sequenced sample: memory CD8+ T cells sorted from blood. Subset here: CD45RO+ cells pooled with CCR7-negative TemRA cells. The origin of the receptors is a man aged 30 to 39 in good health.

The rearrangement links TRBV28 to TRBJ2-7, with a weak D call TRBD2 (6 bases). This CDR3 has 12 amino acids. The ends were cut back, 11 bases at V and 2 bases at J, with 13 bases in the middle. Per germline, CDR1 MDHEN and CDR2 SYDVKM. In nucleotides, the CDR3 is TGTGCCTCCGTCCGGGGGACCTACGAGCAGTACTTC. Translating gives CASVRGTYEQYF.

The chain has TRBV6-1 and TRBJ2-7, with TRBD2 identical over 9 bases. CDR3 length: 15 amino acids. Germline-derived CDR1 and CDR2 are MNHNS and SASEGT. V was clipped by 2 bases and J by 2 bases; unmatched bases: 4. CDR3 region: CASSEWGLAPYEQYF. The CDR3 bases are TGTGCCAGCAGTGAATGGGGACTAGCTCCCTACGAGCAGTACTTC.

The genes are TRBV30 and TRBJ1-1; a weak D match, TRBD1 (6 bases). Germline V gene sequence: CDR1 GTSNPN, CDR2 SVGIG (reference sequence). CDR3 size: 12 residues. V lost 1 base and J 6 bases, leaving 9 bases between the germline ends. The CDR3 loop is CAWSEGGPEAFF. In DNA form, the CDR3 reads TGTGCCTGGAGTGAGGGGGGGCCTGAAGCTTTCTTT.

J is TRBJ2-1 and V is TRBV18; TRBD2 aligns across 8 bases. V shed 3 bases, J shed 0 bases, and the junction held 1 base outside the gene matches. The germline V gene has CDR1 KGHSH and CDR2 LQKENI. This CDR3 has 15 residues. The CDR3 protein is CASSPGTSSYNEQFF. CDR3 DNA sequence: TGTGCCAGCTCACCTGGGACTAGCTCCTACAATGAGCAGTTCTTC. Based on the CDR3 plus reference TRBV18 and TRBJ2-1, the full variable domain is NAGVMQNPRHLVRRRGQEARLRCSPMKGHSHVYWYRQLPEEGLKFMVYLQKENIIDESGMPKERFSAEFPKEGPSILRIQQVVRGDSAAYFCASSPGTSSYNEQFFGPGTRLTVL.

The chain joins TRBV7-3 to TRBJ2-1; the match to TRBD2 covers 7 bases. Per the germline V gene, CDR1 is SGHTA and CDR2 is FQGTGA. J lost 5 bases, V lost 5 bases, and 6 bases had no gene match. The CDR3 is made up of 14 amino acids. CDR3: CASSPFAGDNEQFF. The CDR3 DNA is TGTGCCAGCAGCCCCTTTGCGGGAGACAATGAGCAGTTCTTC.

V gene TRBV28 combines with J gene TRBJ2-2, with D tentatively TRBD2 (5 bases). The CDR3 is 16 residues long. Germline lookup yields CDR1 MDHEN and CDR2 SYDVKM. The V end lost 3 bases, the J end lost 8 bases, and 19 bases lay between the germline ends. The CDR3 DNA reads as TGTGCCAGCAGTTTCTTGGGCGGGTACCCTGGGGGGGAGCTGTTTTTT. Its translation: CASSFLGGYPGGELFF.

The gene calls are TRBV5-6 and TRBJ1-1; 8 nucleotides line up with TRBD1. J lost 4 bases, V lost 0 bases, and 5 bases had no gene match. The CDR3 contains 15 residues. In germline, CDR1 is SGHDT, CDR2 YYEEEE. CDR3 sequence (DNA): TGTGCCAGCAGCTTGGCAGGGACAGGAGGCACTGAAGCTTTCTTT. Translating gives CASSLAGTGGTEAFF.

This clone was recorded only once. V gene TRBV19 combines with J gene TRBJ1-4; D gene uncertain. Looked up from germline, CDR1 is LNHDA and CDR2 is SQIVND (reference sequence). The CDR3 is 15 residues long. V lost 9 bases and J lost 0, with 14 bases in between. CDR3 nucleotides: TGTGCCAGCAATCCCAGAGCCGCAACTAATGAAAAACTGTTTTTT. Amino acids: CASNPRAATNEKLFF.

The CDR3 reads CASSLGSGRDNEQFF. DNA for the CDR3: TGTGCCAGCAGCTTGGGAAGCGGGAGAGACAATGAGCAGTTCTTC. This rearrangement joins TRBV5-4 to TRBJ2-1, with TRBD2 matching 8 bases. V was clipped by 0 bases and J by 5 bases; unmatched bases: 4. This CDR3 spans 15 amino acids. CDR1 is SGHNT, CDR2 YYREEE, per germline (reference sequence).

The rearrangement joins TRBV15 to TRBJ2-2; 8 bases match TRBD2. Trimming took 0 bases from V and 4 from J; bases not matched to a gene: 10. The germline gives CDR1 LNHNV, CDR2 YYDKDF (reference sequence). The CDR3 spans 18 residues. CDR3 protein: CATSRDLPLSGGTGELFF. CDR3 nucleotide sequence: TGTGCCACCAGCAGAGATTTGCCCCTCAGCGGGGGCACCGGGGAGCTGTTTTTT.

This clone has just one count. This rearrangement joins TRBV6-1 to TRBJ2-7; 12 nucleotides match TRBD2. Germline loops: CDR1 MNHNS, CDR2 SASEGT. This CDR3 comprises 15 residues. Germline trimming cut 6 bases from V and 2 bases from J; bases unmatched to any gene: 5. CDR3: CASSHPSGRAYEQYF. The DNA of the CDR3 is TGTGCCAGCAGCCACCCTAGCGGGAGGGCCTACGAGCAGTACTTC.

V gene TRBV21-1 combines with J gene TRBJ2-7; the table calls TRBD1, which could not be checked here. TRBV21-1 is designated a pseudogene. The CDR3 consists of 17 residues. CDR3 coding DNA: TGTGCCAGCAGGGCAAATCCCCCCGGGACAGGGGGTTACGAGCAGTACTTC. This codes for CASRANPPGTGGYEQYF.

The chain recombines TRBV28 with TRBJ1-2; D remains ambiguous. Looked up from germline, CDR1 is MDHEN and CDR2 is SYDVKM. V lost 2 bases, J lost 3 bases, and 10 bases lay in between. CDR3 length: 14 amino acids. The CDR3 DNA reads TGTGCCAGCAGTTTACCAGGATCCTACTATGGCTACACCTTC. Its protein is CASSLPGSYYGYTF.

This sequence joins TRBV28 and TRBJ2-7, with D unclear. CDR3 size: 14 residues. The V gene lost 3 bases and the J gene lost 2 bases, with 11 bases spanning the gap. Germline CDR1 reads MDHEN; CDR2 reads SYDVKM. For the CDR3, the DNA is TGTGCCAGCAGTTTTAGTGTCATCCCCTACGAGCAGTACTTC. It specifies CASSFSVIPYEQYF.

The chain couples TRBV13 to TRBJ2-2; no clear D. The V gene lost 6 bases and the J gene lost 2 bases, with 4 bases spanning the gap. CDR1 and CDR2 (germline): PRHDT, FYEKMQ (reference sequence). The CDR3 sequence is 12 residues long. CDR3 coding DNA: TGTGCCAGCAGTCGTAACACCGGGGAGCTGTTTTTT. It specifies CASSRNTGELFF.

This clone showed up just once. The chain links TRBV11-2 to TRBJ1-2; 7 bases line up with TRBD1. This CDR3 has 14 residues. Germline lookup yields CDR1 SGHAT and CDR2 FQNNGV. J lost 8 bases, V lost 5 bases, and 11 bases had no gene match. The CDR3 is CASSRDRVASGYTF. The CDR3 bases are TGTGCCAGCAGCCGAGACAGGGTGGCCAGCGGCTACACCTTC.

The chain employs TRBV5-7 and TRBJ1-2, with TRBD1 matching 7 bases. TRBV5-7 belongs to the ORF category, with a function that is uncertain. Trimming cost V 3 bases and J 6 bases; bases outside gene matches: 2. The CDR3 runs to 12 residues. Here the CDR3 reads CASSSQGNGYTF. Here the CDR3 DNA reads TGTGCCAGCAGCTCACAGGGGAATGGCTACACCTTC.

The chain recombines TRBV19 with TRBJ1-4; 12 nucleotides align to TRBD1. Germline V gene lookup returns CDR1 LNHDA and CDR2 SQIVND (reference sequence). This CDR3 is built from 14 residues. V was clipped by 4 bases and J by 8 bases; unmatched bases: 2. CDR3 loop: CASSTGTGGEKLFF. Written as DNA, the CDR3 is TGTGCCAGTAGTACCGGGACAGGGGGCGAAAAACTGTTTTTT.

The chain joins TRBV10-3 to TRBJ2-7; 7 positions match TRBD1. J was trimmed by 2 bases and V by 10 bases; bases with no gene match: 8. The germline gives CDR1 ENHRY, CDR2 SYGVKD. The CDR3 has 13 amino acids. The CDR3 DNA reads as TGTGCCACTTGGAGGACAGGAGCCTACGAGCAGTACTTC. Its protein is CATWRTGAYEQYF.

This sequence joins TRBV28 and TRBJ1-2; TRBD1 might be the D (6 bases). This CDR3 is 14 amino acids long. The V gene lost 4 bases and the J gene lost 6 bases, with 15 bases spanning the gap. Looked up from germline, CDR1 is MDHEN and CDR2 is SYDVKM. The DNA for the CDR3 is TGTGCCAGCAGTTCCAGCGGGGGGCGGGATGGCTACACCTTC. Amino acids: CASSSSGGRDGYTF.

Here the CDR3 reads CASSHLSASSTKPYEQYF. The CDR3 DNA follows: TGCGCCAGCAGCCACCTCAGCGCGTCTAGCACTAAACCCTACGAGCAGTACTTC. The chain recombines TRBV4-1 with TRBJ2-7; D perhaps matches TRBD2 (5 bases). The CDR3 has 18 residues. The germline CDR1 and CDR2 sequences are MGHRA and YSYEKL. Trimming removed 3 bases from V and 2 bases from J, with 23 bases in between.

V gene TRBV5-5 combines with J gene TRBJ1-4; D is possibly TRBD1 (6 bases). The V end was cut by 2 bases, the J end by 5 bases, with 16 bases between. Germline CDR1 is SGHKS and CDR2 is YYEKEE (reference sequence). The CDR3 runs 16 residues. The CDR3 sequence: CASSFQGGTVNEKLFF. DNA for the CDR3: TGTGCCAGCAGCTTCCAAGGGGGGACGGTCAATGAAAAACTGTTTTTT.

CDR3 in amino acids: CASSSFYIYDRESSYEQYF. The CDR3 nucleotides are TGTGCCAGCAGCTCCTTCTATATATACGACCGGGAGAGCTCCTACGAGCAGTACTTC. The chain uses TRBV5-4 and TRBJ2-7, with D possibly matching TRBD2 (6 bases). The germline V gene encodes CDR1 SGHNT and CDR2 YYREEE (reference sequence). Trimming left V 3 bases short and J 0 bases short, with 25 bases between. CDR3 length equals 19 residues.

The gene calls are TRBV7-2 and TRBJ2-7; 15 bases align to TRBD2. The CDR3 length is 17 residues. V lost 4 bases, J lost 6 bases, and 10 bases stayed unmatched. Germline values: CDR1 SGHTA, CDR2 FQGNSA. This chain's CDR3 is CASSYQYGLAGGPEQYF. CDR3 nucleotides: TGTGCCAGCAGCTATCAATACGGACTAGCGGGAGGGCCCGAGCAGTACTTC.

This clone showed up just once. The chain recombines TRBV30 with TRBJ2-7; 12 bases line up with TRBD2. The V gene end was trimmed by 2 bases and the J gene end by 5 bases; junction bases not matched to a gene: 7. Germline CDR1 is GTSNPN and CDR2 is SVGIG (reference sequence). The length of the CDR3 is 15 residues. CDR3 bases: TGTGCCTGGAGTAGGCTAGCGGGAGGGTTCCACGAGCAGTACTTC. Encoded protein: CAWSRLAGGFHEQYF.

This clone was recorded once. This sequence joins TRBV9 and TRBJ1-2, with TRBD1 matching 11 bases. This CDR3 is built from 15 residues. The trim removed 3 bases at V and 3 bases at J, leaving 4 bases unmatched. From germline, CDR1 is SGDLS and CDR2 YYNGEE. For the CDR3, the DNA is TGTGCCAGCAGCGAACTGGGACAGGGGGACTATGGCTACACCTTC. This codes for CASSELGQGDYGYTF.